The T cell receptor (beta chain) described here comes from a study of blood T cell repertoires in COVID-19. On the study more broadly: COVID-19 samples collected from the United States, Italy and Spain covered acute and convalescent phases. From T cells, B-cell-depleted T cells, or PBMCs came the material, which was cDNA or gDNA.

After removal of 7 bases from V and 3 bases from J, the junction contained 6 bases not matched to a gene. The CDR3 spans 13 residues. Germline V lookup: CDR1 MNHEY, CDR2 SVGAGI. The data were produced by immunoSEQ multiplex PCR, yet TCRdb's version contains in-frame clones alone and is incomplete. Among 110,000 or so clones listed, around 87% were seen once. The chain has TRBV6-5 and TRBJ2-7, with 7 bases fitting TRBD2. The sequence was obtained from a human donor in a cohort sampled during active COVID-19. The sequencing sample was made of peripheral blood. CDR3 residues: CASISGGVYEQYF. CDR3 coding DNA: TGTGCCAGCATCTCGGGGGGTGTCTACGAGCAGTACTTC.